The 3 T cell receptor beta chains reported below all come from one sample, sequenced in a study of T cells in Graves' hyperthyroidism and ophthalmopathy. TCR beta CDR3 sequences were amplified from RNA transcripts. The TCR CDR3 was amplified in a first-round RT-PCR using the HTBI primer set. TCRdb reanalysed the multiplex PCR reads using MiXCR and keeps one entry per CDR3 protein. Of more than 550,000 distinct CDR3 sequences in the sample, 45% are singletons; the top ten hold roughly 7.2%. Input material: peripheral blood or thyroid tissue (not recorded which). All receptors come from an adult man with Graves' disease, either hyperthyroidism or ophthalmopathy (not recorded which).

V and J are TRBV7-2 and TRBJ1-4, with 8 bases identical to TRBD1. V lost 5 bases, J lost 8 bases, and 10 bases stayed unmatched. The germline V gene has CDR1 SGHTA and CDR2 FQGNSA. This CDR3 spans 15 amino acids. DNA of the CDR3: TGTGCCAGCAGCCCCGCCGGACAGGGTGGAGAAAAACTGTTTTTT. Its protein product is CASSPAGQGGEKLFF.

This clonotype was recorded at least ten times. The gene calls are TRBV7-3 and TRBJ2-5, with D perhaps TRBD2 (6 bases). Germline V gene lookup returns CDR1 SGHTA and CDR2 FQGTGA. This CDR3 spans 15 amino acids. The V end lost 0 bases, the J end lost 5 bases, and 13 bases lay between the germline ends. The CDR3 is CASSLTDRAGETQYF. CDR3 coding DNA: TGTGCCAGCAGCTTAACTGATAGGGCGGGGGAGACCCAGTACTTC.

This clonotype was seen only a few times. This chain connects TRBV9 to TRBJ2-7; 9 nucleotides line up with TRBD1. The CDR3 is made up of 15 amino acids. V shed 4 bases and J 7 bases; nucleotides not matched to a gene: 12. The V gene's germline CDR1 is SGDLS and CDR2 YYNGEE. CDR3 sequence (DNA): TGTGCCAGCAGCCAAGAGTGGGACAGGGAGAGTGAGCAGTACTTC. This gives the protein CASSQEWDRESEQYF.